The 32 T cell receptor beta chains given below trace back to one sample, sequenced in a study of molecular identifiers for immune sequencing clone quantification. TCRdb recomputed calls from the PCR reads with MiXCR, one row per CDR3 protein. In the table there are hundreds of thousands of distinct CDR3 sequences, about 25% of which are singletons. Material: naive CD8+ T cells from blood, with Jurkat cell RNA spiked in. The subset denotes: FACS-sorted CD8+CD4-CCR7+CD45RA+ naive T cells. Receptors were obtained from a human donor in good health. Some libraries in this study had Jurkat cell RNA spiked in.

Points on this clonotype: Given a much more abundant clone one base away, this may be a read error. This sequence joins TRBV28 and TRBJ2-7; D is perhaps TRBD1 (6 bases). The CDR3 consists of 12 residues. Germline values: CDR1 MDHEN, CDR2 SYDVKM. CDR3 nucleotides: TGTGCCACAACAGGGCAACTCTACGGGCAGTACTTC. Protein: CATTGQLYGQYF. Looking up the rest from reference TRBV28 and TRBJ2-7 gives the full variable domain: DVKVTQSSRYLVKRTGEKVFLECVQDMDHENMFWYRQDPGLGLRLIYFSYDVKMKEKGDIPEGYSVSREKKERFSLILESASTNQTSMYLCATTGQLYGQYFGPGTRLTVT.

This clonotype was detected many times. The V and J genes are TRBV7-9 and TRBJ2-7; D is unresolved. The ends were cut back, 5 bases at V and 2 bases at J, with 13 bases in the middle. Germline CDR1 is SEHNR and CDR2 is FQNEAQ (reference sequence). The CDR3 extends over 14 amino acids. In DNA, the CDR3 is TGTGCCAGCAGCCCCAGTCCGCGCCCCTACGAGCAGTACTTC. Protein sequence: CASSPSPRPYEQYF.

This clonotype showed up many times. This chain links TRBV7-9 with TRBJ2-5; TRBD2 matches 10 bases. Trimming took 4 bases from V and 4 from J; bases not matched to a gene: 12. The length of the CDR3 is 17 residues. Per the germline V gene, CDR1 is SEHNR and CDR2 is FQNEAQ (reference sequence). CDR3 sequence (DNA): TGTGCCAGCAGCTCAACCGAAACTAGCGGGAAAGGAGAGACCCAGTACTTC. Translating it yields CASSSTETSGKGETQYF.

This clonotype was recorded a few times. For the CDR3, the DNA is TGTGCCAGCAGTTACTCGAAGGCACAGGGGTACCAAGAGACCCAGTACTTC. Encoded protein: CASSYSKAQGYQETQYF. The genes are TRBV6-2 or TRBV6-3 and TRBJ2-5; TRBD1 aligns across 7 bases. The junction had 7 bases not matched to a gene; V was cut back by 0 bases and J by 0 bases. This CDR3 has 17 amino acids. Germline CDR1 reads MNHEY; CDR2 reads SVGEGT.

This clonotype was counted between two and nine times. This chain connects TRBV6-1 to TRBJ2-7; 12 bases align to TRBD2. The CDR3 length is 14 residues. Germline-derived CDR1 and CDR2 are MNHNS and SASEGT. V was clipped by 8 bases and J by 7 bases; unmatched bases: 9. The CDR3 reads CASGRLAGVREQYF. The CDR3 region has the DNA TGTGCCAGCGGCCGACTAGCGGGAGTACGGGAGCAGTACTTC.

This clonotype was seen only a few times. The V and J genes are TRBV7-9 and TRBJ1-2, with D possibly being TRBD1 (6 bases). Trimming stripped 6 bases from V and 2 bases from J, with 7 bases between. This CDR3 is built from 12 residues. Per germline, CDR1 SEHNR and CDR2 FQNEAQ (reference sequence). CDR3 sequence reads: CASRGGNYGYTF. The CDR3 DNA follows: TGTGCCAGCAGAGGGGGAAACTATGGCTACACCTTC. The full variable domain, rest sourced from reference TRBV7-9 and TRBJ1-2, is DTGVSQNPRHKITKRGQNVTFRCDPISEHNRLYWYRQTLGQGPEFLTYFQNEAQLEKSRLLSDRFSAERPKGSFSTLEIQRTEQGDSAMYLCASRGGNYGYTFGSGTRLTVV.

The genes are TRBV4-3 and TRBJ2-1, with D possibly being TRBD2 (6 bases). Trimming cost V 0 bases and J 15 bases, with 24 bases left between them. CDR1 is LGHNA, CDR2 YSLEER, per germline. The CDR3 extends over 16 amino acids. CDR3 loop: CASSQERAGILPGAFF. Here the CDR3 DNA reads TGCGCCAGCAGCCAAGAAAGGGCGGGGATCCTTCCCGGAGCGTTCTTC.

Concerning this clonotype: A much larger clonotype is one base distant, so this may be a read error. The chain has TRBV5-1 and TRBJ2-3; TRBD1 might be the D (7 bases). CDR3 length: 15 amino acids. V lost 1 base, J lost 3 bases, and 12 bases lay in between. Looked up from germline, CDR1 is SGHRS and CDR2 is YFSETQ. CDR3 residues: CASSLNAGGTDTQYF. CDR3 nucleotide sequence: TGCGCCAGCAGCTTGAACGCAGGGGGGACAGATACGCAGTATTTT.

The V call is TRBV5-3, the J call TRBJ2-5; no clear D. TRBV5-3 is marked as an open reading frame, function uncertain. The germline V and J ends were trimmed by 8 bases and 4 bases, with 15 bases remaining between them. CDR3 length: 13 amino acids. The CDR3 loop reads CASSRAAGETQYF. CDR3 DNA: TGTGCCAGCAGCCGGGCCGCCGGAGAGACCCAGTACTTC.

The V gene is TRBV11-2, the J gene TRBJ2-5, with D perhaps TRBD1 or TRBD2 (6 bases each). Germline V gene data show CDR1 as SGHAT and CDR2 as FQNNGV. With 5 bases removed from V and 2 bases from J, the gap between germline ends came to 15 bases. This CDR3 spans 15 amino acids. The DNA of the CDR3 is TGTGCCAGCAGCCTTAACGGGGGCATTCAAGAGACCCAGTACTTC. This sequence encodes CASSLNGGIQETQYF.

The DNA for the CDR3 is TGTGCCAGCAGCCTGGGACAGGGGCTTATTGTTAACTATGGCTACACCTTC. Amino acids: CASSLGQGLIVNYGYTF. The chain employs TRBV5-6 and TRBJ1-2; 10 bases agree with TRBD1. With V trimmed by 4 bases and J by 1 base, 10 bases remained unmatched. The CDR3 sequence is 17 residues long. CDR1 is SGHDT, CDR2 YYEEEE, per germline.

In its sample, this clonotype was seen many times. The chain employs TRBV9 and TRBJ1-2; D unclear. Looked up from germline, CDR1 is SGDLS and CDR2 is YYNGEE. The CDR3 sequence is 15 residues long. V lost 3 bases to trimming and J lost 2 bases, with 14 bases between them. The CDR3 bases are TGTGCCAGCAGCGAAGGCCCCGACAAGAACTATGGCTACACCTTC. Translation gives CASSEGPDKNYGYTF.

The CDR3 region is CASSLPIVTSVDEQFF. In DNA, the CDR3 is TGTGCCAGCAGTCTACCAATCGTAACTAGCGTGGATGAGCAGTTCTTC. J is TRBJ2-1 and V is TRBV28; 7 bases map to TRBD2. CDR3 length: 16 amino acids. CDR1 is MDHEN, CDR2 SYDVKM, per germline. Trimming removed 5 bases from V and 8 bases from J; junction bases left unmatched: 15.

This clonotype was observed at least ten times. The rearrangement links TRBV7-2 to TRBJ1-1; 7 bases map to TRBD1. Unmatched junction bases numbered 8, after V lost 6 bases and J lost 7 bases. The V gene's germline CDR1 is SGHTA and CDR2 FQGNSA. CDR3 length equals 13 residues. The CDR3 DNA sequence: TGTGCCAGCAGGCCACAGGGGTCGGGTGAAGCTTTCTTT. This translates into CASRPQGSGEAFF.

This clonotype occurred once. The chain recombines TRBV19 with TRBJ2-1, with D perhaps TRBD2 (6 bases). Germline loops: CDR1 LNHDA, CDR2 SQIVND (reference sequence). V lost 4 bases and J 4 bases, leaving 11 bases between the germline ends. The CDR3 sequence is 14 residues long. DNA for the CDR3: TGTGCCAGTAGTAAGTCGGGGGAGTACAATGAGCAGTTCTTC. It translates to CASSKSGEYNEQFF.

This clonotype turned up a few times. The CDR3 DNA reads TGTGCCAGCAGCTCAGGACTAGCGGGGGAAGGAATTCTCAGGGGCAATGAGCAGTTCTTC. Translation gives CASSSGLAGEGILRGNEQFF. This rearrangement joins TRBV7-6 to TRBJ2-1, with 13 bases fitting TRBD2. Germline CDR1 is SGHVS and CDR2 is FNYEAQ. This CDR3 contains 20 residues. The J segment lost 6 bases and the V segment lost 4 bases, leaving 18 bases of the junction unmatched.

Details on this clonotype: A read error may explain this, as a much larger clone is one base away. The rearrangement links TRBV5-6 to TRBJ2-7; D is unclear. Germline CDR1 SGHDT, CDR2 YYEEEE. Trimming pared 0 bases from V and 3 bases from J, leaving 16 bases between. This CDR3 has 16 residues. The CDR3 is CASSLAVRNGGYEQYF. The CDR3 nucleotides read TGTGCCAGCAGCTTGGCCGTAAGAAACGGCGGCTACGAGCAGTACTTC.

This clonotype showed up many times. This rearrangement joins TRBV7-6 to TRBJ1-1, with D possibly TRBD1 on 6 matching bases. V was pared by 1 base and J by 8 bases, with 8 bases between. Germline lookup yields CDR1 SGHVS and CDR2 FNYEAQ. The CDR3 length is 12 residues. The CDR3 loop is CASSLGGQEAFF. CDR3 DNA sequence: TGTGCCAGCAGCTTAGGTGGACAGGAAGCTTTCTTT.

In regard to this clonotype: Sequence at one end of the junction differs from germline and may be a read error. The rearrangement uses TRBV6-5 and TRBJ2-1, with D possibly matching TRBD1 (6 bases). Germline CDR1 MNHEY, CDR2 SVGAGI. The CDR3 runs to 16 residues. The DNA for the CDR3 is TGTGCCAGCAGTTTCACAGGGATGAGCTCCTACAATGAGCAGTTATTC. It translates to CASSFTGMSSYNEQLF.

The chain links TRBV30 to TRBJ2-5, with a weak D call TRBD2 (5 bases). Trimming removed 5 bases at V and 5 bases at J, with 12 bases between. The CDR3 consists of 12 residues. CDR1 GTSNPN and CDR2 SVGIG come from the germline V gene (reference sequence). The CDR3 loop reads CAWSDLVETQYF. CDR3 DNA sequence: TGTGCCTGGTCGGACTTGGTGGAGACCCAGTACTTC.

This clonotype turned up a few times. A junction boundary mismatches the germline segment, possibly from a read error. CDR3 coding DNA: TGTGCCAGCAGCCCCGTATATGGGGCAAGCGACGAGCGGTACTTC. Its translation: CASSPVYGASDERYF. The chain uses TRBV7-9 and TRBJ2-7; maybe TRBD1 (5 bases). Germline CDR1 reads SEHNR; CDR2 reads FQNEAQ (reference sequence). The CDR3 spans 15 residues.

Worth noting for this clonotype: At one end the junction does not follow the germline gene, possibly because of a read error. This chain joins TRBV6-6 and TRBJ1-1; D unclear. CDR3 size: 14 residues. In germline, CDR1 is MNHNY, CDR2 SVGAGI (reference sequence). CDR3 region: CASSPLEMNTEASF. The CDR3 nucleotides are TGTGCCAGCAGTCCTCTGGAGATGAACACTGAAGCTTCCTTT.

This clonotype was recorded at least ten times. V and J are TRBV7-9 and TRBJ1-4; no clear D. Germline values: CDR1 SEHNR, CDR2 FQNEAQ (reference sequence). The CDR3 loop spans 15 amino acids. Trimming shortened V by 4 bases and J by 3 bases, and 12 bases separated the two germline ends. CDR3 bases: TGTGCCAGCAGCTGGGGTTCGACGGCTAATGAAAAACTGTTTTTT. This codes for CASSWGSTANEKLFF.

The chain has TRBV7-9 and TRBJ2-3; the match to TRBD1 covers 9 bases. CDR1 SEHNR and CDR2 FQNEAQ come from the germline V gene (reference sequence). Trimming at V came to 5 bases and at J to 2 bases, leaving 11 bases not matched to a gene. The CDR3 extends over 17 amino acids. The CDR3 loop is CASSPRQGEIVTDTQYF. In DNA, the CDR3 is TGTGCCAGCAGCCCCAGACAGGGGGAGATAGTCACAGATACGCAGTATTTT.

This clonotype occurred a few times. In DNA form, the CDR3 reads TGTGCCAGCAGCCCGCGGGGACAGGATGATCAGCCCCAGCATTTT. This encodes CASSPRGQDDQPQHF. This rearrangement joins TRBV7-9 to TRBJ1-5, with 8 bases that match TRBD1. Germline CDR1 and CDR2: SEHNR and FQNEAQ (reference sequence). This CDR3 region has 15 residues. After removal of 5 bases from V and 5 bases from J, the junction contained 8 bases not matched to a gene.

This clonotype was detected a few times. The rearrangement joins TRBV7-9 to TRBJ1-6, with D possibly being TRBD1 (5 bases). V lost 0 bases to trimming and J lost 14 bases, with 11 bases between them. Germline CDR1 and CDR2: SEHNR and FQNEAQ (reference sequence). This CDR3 has 13 amino acids. This CDR3 reads CASSLALGETLHF. In DNA, the CDR3 is TGTGCCAGCAGCTTAGCGTTGGGGGAGACCCTCCACTTT.

About this clonotype: The germline gene is not matched at one end of the junction; a read error may be the cause. The chain links TRBV7-9 to TRBJ1-1; 12 nucleotides align to TRBD1. CDR1 is SEHNR, CDR2 FQNEAQ, per germline (reference sequence). The CDR3 loop spans 17 amino acids. The CDR3 bases are TGTGCCAGCAGCTCCGGGACAGGGGGCGAGGTGGGAACTGGAGCTTTCTTT. Its protein product is CASSSGTGGEVGTGAFF.

This clonotype has only a few counts. V gene TRBV4-1 combines with J gene TRBJ1-4, with TRBD1 identical over 10 bases. The ends lost 1 base at V and 14 bases at J; junction bases unmatched: 10. The CDR3 has 15 residues. CDR1 is MGHRA and CDR2 is YSYEKL in the germline V gene. The chain's CDR3 is CASSQGPGTGEMLFF. CDR3 nucleotide sequence: TGCGCCAGCAGCCAAGGGCCCGGGACAGGGGAAATGCTGTTTTTT.

To note about this clonotype: This may stem from a read error, because a much larger clone lies one nucleotide away. The chain combines TRBV28 with TRBJ2-5, with 8 bases aligning to TRBD1. V lost 7 bases, J lost 4 bases, and 11 bases stayed unmatched. The CDR3 sequence is 15 residues long. In germline, CDR1 is MDHEN, CDR2 SYDVKM. The CDR3 loop reads CASTFGTGLRETQYF. The DNA of the CDR3 is TGTGCCAGCACTTTTGGGACAGGTCTCCGAGAGACCCAGTACTTC.

This clonotype was counted between two and nine times. The V call is TRBV19, the J call TRBJ2-7; 9 positions match TRBD1. Germline V gene lookup returns CDR1 LNHDA and CDR2 SQIVND (reference sequence). The CDR3 runs to 15 residues. V shed 5 bases and J 3 bases; nucleotides not matched to a gene: 8. The CDR3 DNA sequence: TGTGCCAGTAGTTACGGACAGGGGCCATTCTACGAGCAGTACTTC. Translated: CASSYGQGPFYEQYF.

The chain carries TRBV28 and TRBJ2-1; 9 bases fit TRBD2. Per germline, CDR1 MDHEN and CDR2 SYDVKM. After removal of 3 bases from V and 3 bases from J, the junction contained 9 bases not matched to a gene. The CDR3 is 17 residues long. The CDR3 here is CASSLVIGTSSYNEQFF. Written as DNA, the CDR3 is TGTGCCAGCAGTTTGGTAATTGGGACTAGCAGCTACAATGAGCAGTTCTTC.

This clonotype was seen ten or more times. The chain recombines TRBV6-2 or TRBV6-3 with TRBJ1-1; 7 bases line up with TRBD1. Germline CDR1 and CDR2: MNHEY and SVGEGT. With V trimmed by 8 bases and J by 5 bases, 8 bases remained unmatched. The CDR3 length is 13 residues. The CDR3 region has the DNA TGTGCCAGCGCTCAGGGGGTCGGGACTGAAGCTTTCTTT. Translation gives CASAQGVGTEAFF.